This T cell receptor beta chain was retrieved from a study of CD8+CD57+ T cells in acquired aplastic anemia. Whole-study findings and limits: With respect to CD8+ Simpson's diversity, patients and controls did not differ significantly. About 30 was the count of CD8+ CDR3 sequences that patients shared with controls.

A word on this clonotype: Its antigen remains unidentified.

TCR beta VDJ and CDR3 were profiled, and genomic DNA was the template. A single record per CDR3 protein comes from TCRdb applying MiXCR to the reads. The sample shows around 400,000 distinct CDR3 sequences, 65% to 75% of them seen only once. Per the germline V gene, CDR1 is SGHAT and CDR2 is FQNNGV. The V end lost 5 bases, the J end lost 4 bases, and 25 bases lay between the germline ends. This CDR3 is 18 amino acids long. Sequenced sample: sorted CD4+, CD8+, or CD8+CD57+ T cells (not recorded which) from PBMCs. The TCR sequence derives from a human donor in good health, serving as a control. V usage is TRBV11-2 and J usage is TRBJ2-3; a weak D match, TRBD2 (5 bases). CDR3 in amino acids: CASSPTFGGAEGSDTQYF. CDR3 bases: TGTGCCAGCAGCCCGACCTTCGGTGGAGCGGAAGGTTCAGATACGCAGTATTTT.